This record looks at one TCR beta chain sequence and its context. The data were obtained in a study of blood T cell repertoires in COVID-19. For the study at large: The United States, Italy and Spain were the sources of the acute and convalescent COVID-19 samples. Nucleic acid was either cDNA or gDNA, and it came from T cells, B-cell-depleted T cells, or PBMCs.

Authors' methods: Researchers report that nucleated cell counts were estimated from reference gene primer amplification. TCRdb's table, derived via immunoSEQ multiplex PCR, lists solely in-frame clones and lacks some. Clone size and the V and J calls come from that table; the DNA yielded D and trimming. The data show about 360,000 clones, around 86% seen once. The source of this sequence is a human donor in a cohort sampled during active COVID-19. The sample was peripheral blood.

The CDR3 DNA follows: TGTGCCGCTAAGGCCAGGGGGGTAAGCACTGAAGCTTTCTTT. Encoded protein: CAAKARGVSTEAFF. V usage is TRBV10-3 and J usage is TRBJ1-1; the match to TRBD1 covers 7 bases. The V segment lost 11 bases and the J segment 4 bases; nucleotides outside the gene matches: 13. CDR3 length: 14 amino acids. Germline lookup yields CDR1 ENHRY and CDR2 SYGVKD.